This T cell receptor (beta chain) was identified in a study of cytomegalovirus exposure and HLA in healthy donors. The CDR3 runs to 15 residues. Trimming left V 6 bases short and J 5 bases short, with 19 bases between. The germline gives CDR1 MNHEY, CDR2 SMNVEV (reference sequence). PCR primers comprised 60 Vbeta and 13 Jbeta primers. The assay was immunoSEQ multiplex PCR, and TCRdb's table has in-frame clones only and misses some. The table records about 150,000 clones, around 74% of them present only once. This chain joins TRBV27 and TRBJ1-1, with TRBD1 as a possible D gene (5 bases). The sequenced material came from PBMCs. The sequence was obtained from a man between 18 and 29 years old in good health and CMV-seronegative. CDR3 DNA sequence: TGTGCCAGCAGACCCCCCGGCCCTCGGGGGACTGAAGCTTTCTTT. As protein: CASRPPGPRGTEAFF.